What follows are 21 T cell receptor beta chains derived from one specimen sequenced in a study of blood T cell repertoires in COVID-19 (dated by TCRdb to 2020 to 2021). Library preparation used the immunoSEQ multiplex PCR assay. The clones in this table, taken by TCRdb from immuneACCESS, are in-frame only. Not every clone is retained; where verified, under half of the shortfall comes from an unresolved V gene, and the cause of the rest is unknown. The sample table records some 270,000 clones; around 81% of these occur just once. The ten top clones hold roughly 3.6% of the sample. Sequenced: PBMCs or T cells enriched from blood (not recorded which). The receptors stem from a man between 50 and 59 years old who had recovered from COVID-19.

The V and J genes are TRBV6-5 and TRBJ1-5, with 7 bases identical to TRBD1. The CDR3 spans 14 residues. The germline gives CDR1 MNHEY, CDR2 SVGAGI. After removal of 6 bases from V and 4 bases from J, the junction contained 6 bases not matched to a gene. CDR3 in amino acids: CASRRTGANQPQHF. The CDR3 nucleotides read TGTGCCAGCAGGCGGACAGGAGCGAATCAGCCCCAGCATTTT.

The V call is TRBV3-1 (or the pseudogene TRBV3-2), the J call TRBJ2-1; D is possibly TRBD1 (6 bases). The CDR3 contains 18 residues. Germline values: CDR1 LGHDT, CDR2 YNNKEL (reference sequence). V dropped 0 bases and J dropped 1 base, with 16 bases sitting between them. CDR3 sequence reads: CASSQDKGRRGSYNEQFF. The CDR3 DNA is TGTGCCAGCAGCCAAGATAAGGGTCGCAGGGGTTCCTACAATGAGCAGTTCTTC.

This chain joins TRBV27 and TRBJ2-3, with D uncertain. Trimming took off 7 bases at V and 1 base at J, with 18 bases between the two ends. Per germline, CDR1 MNHEY and CDR2 SMNVEV (reference sequence). The CDR3 totals 16 residues. CDR3 DNA: TGTGCCAGCACCCGCCGCTGGCCCGTCCGCACAGATACGCAGTATTTT. It translates to CASTRRWPVRTDTQYF.

V is TRBV10-3 and J is TRBJ1-2; perhaps TRBD1 as D (6 bases). Germline V gene sequence: CDR1 ENHRY, CDR2 SYGVKD. This CDR3 has 13 amino acids. The V and J ends lost 4 bases and 2 bases respectively, with 8 bases between them. The CDR3 DNA is TGTGCCATCAGTGCAACAGGGAACTATGGCTACACCTTC. Its protein product is CAISATGNYGYTF.

Details on this clone: The junction departs from the called germline gene at one end, perhaps through a read error. V usage is TRBV5-5 and J usage is TRBJ2-2; D unresolved. This CDR3 has 16 residues. Germline-derived CDR1 and CDR2 are SGHKS and YYEKEE (reference sequence). The CDR3 sequence is CASSPGRPAGTRELFF. CDR3 nucleotides: TGTGCCAGCAGCCCAGGTAGGCCGGCTGGCACCAGGGAGCTGTTTTTT.

The chain joins TRBV3-1 (or the pseudogene TRBV3-2) to TRBJ2-3; 8 positions agree with TRBD2. This CDR3 has 15 residues. With V trimmed by 4 bases and J by 1 base, 4 bases remained unmatched. Germline V lookup: CDR1 LGHDT, CDR2 YNNKEL (reference sequence). In nucleotides, the CDR3 is TGTGCCAGCAGCCTCAGGCGGGAGGGCACAGATACGCAGTATTTT. It is translated as CASSLRREGTDTQYF.

V gene TRBV3-1 (or the pseudogene TRBV3-2) combines with J gene TRBJ2-7; 9 bases match TRBD2. CDR3 length: 16 residues. V gave up 0 bases and J gave up 1 base; unmatched junction bases: 4. Germline V gene sequence: CDR1 LGHDT, CDR2 YNNKEL (reference sequence). CDR3 in DNA: TGTGCCAGCAGCCAAGACGCTAGCGGGGTTTCCTACGAGCAGTACTTC. It codes for CASSQDASGVSYEQYF.

V is TRBV7-2 and J is TRBJ1-3, with 7 bases aligning to TRBD1. The CDR3 length is 14 residues. Per the germline V gene, CDR1 is SGHTA and CDR2 is FQGNSA. V lost 7 bases, J lost 0 bases, and 3 bases stayed unmatched. CDR3 coding DNA: TGTGCCAGCACCTCAGGGGGCTCTGGAAACACCATATATTTT. It yields the protein CASTSGGSGNTIYF.

This clone has only a few counts. V gene TRBV6-1 combines with J gene TRBJ2-7; TRBD1 is a possible D gene (6 bases). V lost 2 bases and J lost 3, with 14 bases in between. The CDR3 spans 15 residues. Germline values: CDR1 MNHNS, CDR2 SASEGT. The CDR3 protein is CASSEQGSPLYEQYF. The CDR3 DNA follows: TGTGCCAGCAGTGAACAGGGGTCCCCACTCTACGAGCAGTACTTC.

The chain has TRBV15 and TRBJ2-1, with a possible D match to TRBD1 (5 bases). The CDR3 contains 16 residues. The V gene's germline CDR1 is LNHNV and CDR2 YYDKDF (reference sequence). V lost 3 bases and J lost 3, with 15 bases in between. The DNA of the CDR3 is TGTGCCACCAGCAGCGTAAATGACAGACTCTACAATGAGCAGTTCTTC. This sequence encodes CATSSVNDRLYNEQFF.

This rearrangement joins TRBV3-1 (or the pseudogene TRBV3-2) to TRBJ1-2, with D hard to call. Germline CDR1 reads LGHDT; CDR2 reads YNNKEL (reference sequence). V lost 0 bases to trimming and J lost 7 bases, with 6 bases between them. This CDR3 has 12 residues. The CDR3 bases are TGTGCCAGCAGCCAAGAGTCGGGTGGCTACACCTTC. It yields the protein CASSQESGGYTF.

The chain uses TRBV12-3 or TRBV12-4 and TRBJ1-2; 9 nucleotides match TRBD1. J gave up 8 bases and V 7 bases, and 5 bases lay outside the gene matches. CDR3 length: 12 amino acids. The CDR3 DNA reads as TGTGCCAGCAACCCGGGACAGGGAGGCTACACCTTC. Its protein is CASNPGQGGYTF.

This clone has just one count. V and J are TRBV5-6 and TRBJ1-5, with D unclear. Germline CDR1 is SGHDT and CDR2 is YYEEEE. The CDR3 has 16 amino acids. V shed 0 bases and J shed 2 bases, with 12 bases lying between them. CDR3 coding DNA: TGTGCCAGCAGCTTGGCGGGAAGGGCGGGCAATCAGCCCCAGCATTTT. It specifies CASSLAGRAGNQPQHF.

This chain's CDR3 is CASGYSGRAAYEQYF. The DNA for the CDR3 is TGTGCCAGCGGATATAGCGGGAGGGCGGCCTACGAGCAGTACTTC. The rearrangement joins TRBV28 to TRBJ2-7, with TRBD2 matching 11 bases. After removal of 8 bases from V and 2 bases from J, the junction contained 8 bases not matched to a gene. CDR3 length: 15 residues. From germline, CDR1 is MDHEN and CDR2 SYDVKM.

The chain couples TRBV15 to TRBJ2-7; D is perhaps TRBD1 (6 bases). Deletions cut 1 base from V and 4 bases from J, with 8 bases between. CDR1 and CDR2 from the germline V gene are LNHNV and YYDKDF (reference sequence). The CDR3 has 13 residues. As DNA, the CDR3 is TGTGCCACCAGCAGAGCCACAGGGTACGAGCAGTACTTC. Its protein is CATSRATGYEQYF. Full variable domain (outside the CDR3, taken from reference TRBV15 and TRBJ2-7): DAMVIQNPRYQVTQFGKPVTLSCSQTLNHNVMYWYQQKSSQAPKLLFHYYDKDFNNEADTPDNFQSRRPNTSFCFLDIRSPGLGDTAMYLCATSRATGYEQYFGPGTRLTVT.

This clone was detected only a few times. V usage is TRBV14 and J usage is TRBJ2-7; 7 nucleotides align to TRBD2. Trimming cost V 2 bases and J 3 bases; bases outside gene matches: 4. The CDR3 length is 14 residues. Germline loops: CDR1 SGHDN, CDR2 FVKESK. The CDR3 loop is CASSQSGVYYEQYF. CDR3 bases: TGTGCCAGCAGCCAAAGCGGGGTTTACTACGAGCAGTACTTC.

The V call is TRBV7-9, the J call TRBJ1-1; D is uncertain. The CDR3 totals 14 residues. Trimming cost V 1 base and J 1 base, with 7 bases left between them. In germline, CDR1 is SEHNR, CDR2 FQNEAQ (reference sequence). CDR3 in amino acids: CASSLGVTNTEAFF. The CDR3 DNA follows: TGTGCCAGCAGCTTAGGAGTCACGAACACTGAAGCTTTCTTT.

The V and J genes are TRBV29-1 and TRBJ2-5, with D tentatively TRBD2 (6 bases). V dropped 3 bases and J dropped 6 bases, with 14 bases sitting between them. This CDR3 spans 13 amino acids. Germline V gene lookup returns CDR1 SQVTM and CDR2 ANQGSEA. The CDR3 nucleotides read TGCAGCGTTGAGGGCGGGGCCGGGCAGACCCAGTACTTC. Encoded protein: CSVEGGAGQTQYF.

V is TRBV5-1 and J is TRBJ1-1, with D tentatively TRBD1 (6 bases). Trimming removed 5 bases from V and 4 bases from J, with 12 bases in between. The CDR3 loop spans 13 amino acids. The germline gives CDR1 SGHRS, CDR2 YFSETQ. CDR3 in DNA: TGCGCCAGCAGGTACAGGGATGCCACTGAAGCTTTCTTT. Translated: CASRYRDATEAFF.

The V and J genes are TRBV2 and TRBJ2-4, with 7 bases identical to TRBD1. From germline, CDR1 is SNHLY and CDR2 FYNNEI. V lost 5 bases and J lost 8; bases outside the gene matches: 6. The CDR3 has 13 amino acids. The CDR3 sequence: CASSPGQQYIQYF. CDR3 DNA sequence: TGTGCCAGCAGTCCGGGACAGCAGTACATTCAGTACTTC. The variable domain in full, with the rest retrieved from reference TRBV2 and TRBJ2-4, is EPEVTQTPSHQVTQMGQEVILRCVPISNHLYFYWYRQILGQKVEFLVSFYNNEISEKSEIFDDQFSVERPDGSNFTLKIRSTKLEDSAMYFCASSPGQQYIQYFGAGTRLSVL.

The genes are TRBV19 and TRBJ2-2; D not resolved. Between the trimmed V and J ends, which lost 3 bases and 8 bases, there was a span of 7 bases. Germline V CDR1 and CDR2: LNHDA, SQIVND (reference sequence). The CDR3 spans 12 residues. CDR3 sequence: CASSIQSGELFF. The DNA for the CDR3 is TGTGCCAGTAGTATCCAGTCTGGGGAGCTGTTTTTT.